Below, one T cell receptor beta chain is given with its context. The CDR3 is 14 amino acids. Germline-derived CDR1 and CDR2 are SGHNT and YENEEA. Losses at the gene ends were 6 bases for V and 1 base for J; bases not matched to a gene: 4. Generated by immunoSEQ multiplex PCR, the TCRdb table keeps only in-frame clones and is missing some. The data contain approximately 30,000 clones, roughly nine tenths of them singletons. These data are taken from a study of preoperative IRX-2 immunotherapy in early breast cancer. The treatment is: preoperative locoregional IRX-2 cytokine immunotherapy. Samples came from a phase Ib trial of preoperative locoregional IRX-2 cytokine immunotherapy.

The source material was tumor tissue, sampled after IRX-2 immunotherapy. The TCR comes from a human donor with breast cancer. J is TRBJ2-5 and V is TRBV11-3; TRBD2 matches at 8 bases. The DNA of the CDR3 is TGTGCCAGCAGACTAGCGGACCGCCAAGAGACCCAGTACTTC. Its protein is CASRLADRQETQYF.